A single sample is the source of the 5 T cell receptor beta chains below, sequenced in a study of blood T cell repertoires in COVID-19. Produced via immunoSEQ multiplex PCR; TCRdb's table is partial and in-frame only. The table shows some 41,000 clones, with about 83% occurring only once. The source material was peripheral blood. Receptor source: a man older than 75 in a cohort sampled during active COVID-19.

The chain combines TRBV9 with TRBJ2-5; maybe TRBD2 (5 bases). Trimming removed 2 bases at V and 5 bases at J, with 13 bases between. The CDR3 is made up of 14 amino acids. Germline V gene sequence: CDR1 SGDLS, CDR2 YYNGEE. In nucleotides, the CDR3 is TGTGCCAGCAGCGTTTCAGGAGGTAGCGAGACCCAGTACTTC. Protein product: CASSVSGGSETQYF. The whole variable domain, remainder taken from reference TRBV9 and TRBJ2-5, is DSGVTQTPKHLITATGQRVTLRCSPRSGDLSVYWYQQSLDQGLQFLIQYYNGEERAKGNILERFSAQQFPDLHSELNLSSLELGDSALYFCASSVSGGSETQYFGPGTRLLVL.

The V gene is TRBV7-9, the J gene TRBJ1-1, with D possibly TRBD1 on 6 matching bases. The V end lost 11 bases, the J end lost 3 bases, and 16 bases lay between the germline ends. The length of the CDR3 is 13 residues. Germline V gene data show CDR1 as SEHNR and CDR2 as FQNEAQ (reference sequence). The CDR3 coding sequence is TGTGCCGTTTACCGGACAGATTACACTGAAGCTTTCTTT. It is translated as CAVYRTDYTEAFF.

The gene calls are TRBV27 and TRBJ1-6; perhaps TRBD1 as D (6 bases). Germline loops: CDR1 MNHEY, CDR2 SMNVEV (reference sequence). This CDR3 region has 15 residues. V dropped 6 bases and J dropped 0 bases, with 9 bases sitting between them. CDR3 residues: CASRAGVSYNSPLHF. The CDR3 DNA sequence: TGTGCCAGCAGGGCAGGGGTCTCCTATAATTCACCCCTCCACTTT.

The chain joins TRBV7-2 to TRBJ1-2; TRBD1 matches at 7 bases. V lost 1 base and J lost 6; bases outside the gene matches: 2. CDR1 is SGHTA, CDR2 FQGNSA, per germline. This CDR3 is 13 amino acids long. The CDR3 reads CASSLEQGHGYTF. As DNA, the CDR3 is TGTGCCAGCAGCTTAGAACAGGGGCATGGCTACACCTTC.

The rearrangement links TRBV18 to TRBJ1-1, with 9 bases matching TRBD1. V was clipped by 5 bases and J by 8 bases; unmatched bases: 0. The CDR3 has 11 amino acids. Germline CDR1 and CDR2: KGHSH and LQKENI. The DNA of the CDR3 is TGTGCCAGCTCAGGACAGGGGGAAGCTTTCTTT. This codes for CASSGQGEAFF.